This TCR beta chain derives from a study of glioma-infiltrating T cells. Study conclusions and caveats: Gliomas, especially low-grade, showed above-expected tissue-blood divergence; non-neoplastic patients showed below.

The iRepertoire nested amplicon-rescue multiplex PCR amplified TCR alpha and beta CDR3s from RNA. One-step reverse transcription and amplification started from roughly 100-400 ng of tissue mRNA or PBMC total RNA. TCRdb reprocessed the multiplex PCR reads via MiXCR and lists one record per CDR3 protein. The sample yields about 130,000 distinct CDR3 sequences, roughly 25% seen once. This clonotype was counted many times. Its cognate antigen is unknown. This CDR3 comprises 14 residues. Germline assignment: CDR1 MDHEN and CDR2 SYDVKM. V lost 8 bases to trimming and J lost 1 base, with 15 bases between them.

The chain links TRBV28 to TRBJ2-7; D remains ambiguous. The TCR originated in a human donor with low-grade glioma or glioblastoma, undergoing nonglioma brain surgery, or in good health (not recorded which). The specimen was glioma tissue, nonneoplastic brain tissue, or PBMCs (not recorded which). The CDR3 nucleotides are TGTGCCAGCGGGGTGAAGGATCGGTCCTACGAGCAGTACTTC. Protein sequence: CASGVKDRSYEQYF.